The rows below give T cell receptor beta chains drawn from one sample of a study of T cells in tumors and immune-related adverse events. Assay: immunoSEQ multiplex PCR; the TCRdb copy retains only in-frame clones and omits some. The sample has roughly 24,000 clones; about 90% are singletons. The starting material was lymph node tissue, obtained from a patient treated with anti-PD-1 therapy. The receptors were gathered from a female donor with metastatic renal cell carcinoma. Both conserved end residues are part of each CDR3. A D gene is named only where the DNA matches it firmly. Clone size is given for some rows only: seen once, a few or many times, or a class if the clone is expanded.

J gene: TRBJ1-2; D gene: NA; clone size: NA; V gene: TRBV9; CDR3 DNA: TGTGCCAGCAGCGTAGTCCTACAGGAGGGTAACTATGGCTACACCTTC; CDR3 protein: CASSVVLQEGNYGYTF
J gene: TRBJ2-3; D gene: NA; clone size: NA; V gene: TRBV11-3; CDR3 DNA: TGTGCCAGCAGCCCCGGACACTTTACTAGCACAGATACGCAGTATTTT; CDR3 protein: CASSPGHFTSTDTQYF
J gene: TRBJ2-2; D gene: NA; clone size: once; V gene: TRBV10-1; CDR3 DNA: TGCGCCAGCAGTGAGTCGTCCCAGGGTATCGGGGAGCTGTTTTTT; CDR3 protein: CASSESSQGIGELFF
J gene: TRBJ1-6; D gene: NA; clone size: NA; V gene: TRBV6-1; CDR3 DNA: TGTGCCAGCAGTGGGACAGAGAAAAGCTCCTATAATTCACCCCTCCACTTT; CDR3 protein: CASSGTEKSSYNSPLHF
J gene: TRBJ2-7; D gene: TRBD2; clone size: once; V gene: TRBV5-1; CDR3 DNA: TGCGCCAGCCGCGGACTAGCGGGAGAGTACGAGCAGTACTTC; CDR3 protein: CASRGLAGEYEQYF
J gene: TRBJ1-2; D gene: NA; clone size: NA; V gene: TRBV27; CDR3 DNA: TGTGCCAGCAGTTTATCCTGGTCAGCTATGCACTATGGCTACACCTTC; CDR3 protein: CASSLSWSAMHYGYTF
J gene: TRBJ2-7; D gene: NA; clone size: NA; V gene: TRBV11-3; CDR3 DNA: TGTGCCAGCAGCTTACCAGGGCAGGAGCAGTACTTC; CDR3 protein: CASSLPGQEQYF
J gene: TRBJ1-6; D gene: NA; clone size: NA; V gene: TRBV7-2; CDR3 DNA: TGTGCCAGCAGCATAATAGGCCCACCGAATTCACCCCTCCACTTT; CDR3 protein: CASSIIGPPNSPLHF
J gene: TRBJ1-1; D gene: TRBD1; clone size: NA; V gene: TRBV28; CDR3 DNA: TGTGCCAGCAGGGGACAGGGGGCCCGAACCACCACTGAAGCTTTCTTT; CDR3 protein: CASRGQGARTTTEAFF
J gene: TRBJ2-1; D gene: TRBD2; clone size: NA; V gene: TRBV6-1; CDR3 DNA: TGTGCCAGCAGTGGGCTAGCGGGAGGTAACAATGAGCAGTTCTTC; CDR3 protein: CASSGLAGGNNEQFF
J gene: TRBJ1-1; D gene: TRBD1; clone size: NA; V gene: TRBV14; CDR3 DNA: TGTGCCAGCAGCCGACAGGGGGCGGGTACTGAAGCTTTCTTT; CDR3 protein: CASSRQGAGTEAFF
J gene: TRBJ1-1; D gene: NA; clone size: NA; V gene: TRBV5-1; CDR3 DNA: TGCGCCAGCAGCTTGGACGGTGGCACTGAAGCTTTCTTT; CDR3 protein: CASSLDGGTEAFF
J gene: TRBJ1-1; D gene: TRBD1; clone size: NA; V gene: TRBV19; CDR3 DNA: TGTGCCAGTAGTGAGGGGACAGAATGGAACACTGAAGCTTTCTTT; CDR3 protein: CASSEGTEWNTEAFF
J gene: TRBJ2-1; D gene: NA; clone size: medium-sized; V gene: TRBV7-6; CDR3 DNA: TGTGCCAGCAGCTTAGGCTCCTACAATGAGCAGTTCTTC; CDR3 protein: CASSLGSYNEQFF
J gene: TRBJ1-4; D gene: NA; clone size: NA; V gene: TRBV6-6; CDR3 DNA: TGTGCCAGCAGTAAACAGGGTGCCGCAACTAATGAAAAACTGTTTTTT; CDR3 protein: CASSKQGAATNEKLFF
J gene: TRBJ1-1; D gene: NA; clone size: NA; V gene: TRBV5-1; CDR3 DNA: TGCGCCAGCAGCTTGGCTGGGGAGGGAGCTTTCTTT; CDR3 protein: CASSLAGEGAFF
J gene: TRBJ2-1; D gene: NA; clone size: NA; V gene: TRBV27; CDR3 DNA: TGTGCCAGCAGTTTAGGGGGGGCGCTCTACAATGAGCAGTTCTTC; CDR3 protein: CASSLGGALYNEQFF
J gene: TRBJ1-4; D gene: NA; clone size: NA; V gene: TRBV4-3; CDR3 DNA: TGCGCCAGCAGCTACATAGGGATGGGGAATGAAAAACTGTTTTTT; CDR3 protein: CASSYIGMGNEKLFF
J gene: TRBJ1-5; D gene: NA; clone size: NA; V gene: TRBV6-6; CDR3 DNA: TGTGCCAGCACTCCTAACGCAGGGGTAAAGCCCCAGCATTTT; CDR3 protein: CASTPNAGVKPQHF
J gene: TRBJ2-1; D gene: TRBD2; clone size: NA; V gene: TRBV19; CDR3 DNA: TGTGCCAGTAGACCCGACGTGAGGGACTACGTCAATGAGCAGTTCTTC; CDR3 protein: CASRPDVRDYVNEQFF
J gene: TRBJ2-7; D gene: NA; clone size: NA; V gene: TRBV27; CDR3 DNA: TGTGCCAGCAGTTTAAAGGTCAGCTACGAGCAGTACTTC; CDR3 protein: CASSLKVSYEQYF
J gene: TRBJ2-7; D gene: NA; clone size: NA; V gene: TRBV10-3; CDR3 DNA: TGTGCCATCAGGGACCCGGGTCTCGGGGGATACGAGCAGTACTTC; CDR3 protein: CAIRDPGLGGYEQYF
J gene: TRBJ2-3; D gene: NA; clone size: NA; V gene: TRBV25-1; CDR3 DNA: TGTGCCAGCAGATCCGTAGTATATACGCAGTATTTT; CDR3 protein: CASRSVVYTQYF
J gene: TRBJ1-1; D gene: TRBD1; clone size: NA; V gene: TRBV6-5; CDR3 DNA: TGTGCCAGCAGCAGGGACAGTGATAGGACTGAAGCTTTCTTT; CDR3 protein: CASSRDSDRTEAFF
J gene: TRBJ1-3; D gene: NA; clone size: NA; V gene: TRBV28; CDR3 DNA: TGTGCCGGGTCCGGGACAACGGGCACCATATATTTT; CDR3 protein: CAGSGTTGTIYF
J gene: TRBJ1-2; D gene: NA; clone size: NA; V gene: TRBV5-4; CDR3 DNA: TGTGCCAGCACAAAAATGGGGGTCGGCTACACCTTC; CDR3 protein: CASTKMGVGYTF
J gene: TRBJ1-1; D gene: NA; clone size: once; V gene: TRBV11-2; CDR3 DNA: TGTGCCAGCAGCTTAGGTAACTGGAGGACTGAAGCTTTCTTT; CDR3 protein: CASSLGNWRTEAFF